Listed here are 32 T cell receptor beta chains from one sample, sequenced in a study of neurological immune-mediated disorders. A single record per CDR3 protein comes from TCRdb applying MiXCR to the 5' RACE reads. The sample includes over 45,000 distinct CDR3 sequences, roughly 25% of them seen just once. The sample taken for sequencing was PBMCs. These receptors were taken from a woman aged 65 to 85 in good health.

J is TRBJ1-2 and V is TRBV7-9, with TRBD1 matching over 10 bases. The V and J ends lost 3 bases and 6 bases, in that order; junction bases with no gene match: 4. CDR3 length: 14 residues. Per the germline V gene, CDR1 is SEHNR and CDR2 is FQNEAQ (reference sequence). CDR3 loop: CASSLTGGEDGYTF. Written as DNA, the CDR3 is TGTGCCAGCAGCTTGACAGGGGGCGAAGATGGCTACACCTTC. The variable domain in full, completed from reference TRBV7-9 and TRBJ1-2, reads DTGVSQNPRHKITKRGQNVTFRCDPISEHNRLYWYRQTLGQGPEFLTYFQNEAQLEKSRLLSDRFSAERPKGSFSTLEIQRTEQGDSAMYLCASSLTGGEDGYTFGSGTRLTVV.

This clonotype was seen many times. The chain has TRBV20-1 and TRBJ2-7; a weak D match, TRBD2 (6 bases). The germline gives CDR1 DFQATT, CDR2 SNEGSKA (reference sequence). The V end was cut by 6 bases, the J end by 2 bases, with 17 bases between. This CDR3 has 14 residues. This CDR3 reads CSASKASATYEQYF. The CDR3 nucleotides are TGCAGTGCAAGTAAGGCTAGCGCAACCTACGAGCAGTACTTC.

The table lists this clonotype with many counts. The V gene is TRBV5-1, the J gene TRBJ2-5, with 7 bases identical to TRBD2. The V and J ends lost 4 bases and 4 bases, in that order; junction bases with no gene match: 10. The CDR3 sequence is 15 residues long. Germline CDR1 SGHRS, CDR2 YFSETQ. The CDR3 DNA is TGCGCCAGCAGCCCCCCGGGGGGAGGGCGAGAGACCCAGTACTTC. It is translated as CASSPPGGGRETQYF.

J is TRBJ2-5 and V is TRBV20-1; the D is unclear. Germline V gives CDR1 DFQATT, CDR2 SNEGSKA (reference sequence). V was clipped by 0 bases and J by 0 bases, with 8 bases between them. CDR3 length equals 14 residues. As DNA, the CDR3 is TGCAGTGCTAGAGATGGGAAGGACCAAGAGACCCAGTACTTC. It encodes CSARDGKDQETQYF.

CDR3: CASREPTENTEAFF. CDR3 in DNA: TGCGCCAGCAGGGAACCGACAGAGAACACTGAAGCTTTCTTT. V is TRBV5-1 and J is TRBJ1-1; perhaps TRBD1 as D (5 bases). This CDR3 contains 14 residues. Germline lookup yields CDR1 SGHRS and CDR2 YFSETQ. V was shortened by 5 bases and J by 1 base, with 12 bases between the two germline ends.

This clonotype was observed at least ten times. The CDR3 nucleotides read TGCGCCAGCAGCTTGGCCCCGGGAGCAGAGACCCAGTACTTC. It specifies CASSLAPGAETQYF. The chain joins TRBV5-1 to TRBJ2-5; possibly TRBD2 for D (6 bases). Trimming took off 0 bases at V and 4 bases at J, with 10 bases between the two ends. The length of the CDR3 is 14 residues. Germline V lookup: CDR1 SGHRS, CDR2 YFSETQ.

This clonotype was detected many times. The chain uses TRBV5-1 and TRBJ2-1, with TRBD1 matching 10 bases. In germline, CDR1 is SGHRS, CDR2 YFSETQ. Trimming at V came to 0 bases and at J to 6 bases, leaving 6 bases not matched to a gene. CDR3 length equals 16 residues. The CDR3 sequence is CASSLGGTGEFNEQFF. The DNA for the CDR3 is TGCGCCAGCAGCTTGGGAGGGACAGGGGAATTCAATGAGCAGTTCTTC. Full variable domain (remainder filled in from reference TRBV5-1 and TRBJ2-1): KAGVTQTPRYLIKTRGQQVTLSCSPISGHRSVSWYQQTPGQGLQFLFEYFSETQRNKGNFPGRFSGRQFSNSRSEMNVSTLELGDSALYLCASSLGGTGEFNEQFFGPGTRLTVL.

This clonotype turned up a few times. The chain employs TRBV11-2 and TRBJ2-3; no reliable D call. The germline V and J ends were trimmed by 5 bases and 4 bases, with 10 bases remaining between them. There are 13 residues in the CDR3. Per germline, CDR1 SGHAT and CDR2 FQNNGV. In DNA form, the CDR3 reads TGTGCCAGCAGCCTACCCGGCCCAGATACGCAGTATTTT. This encodes CASSLPGPDTQYF. Full variable domain (missing parts from reference TRBV11-2 and TRBJ2-3): EAGVAQSPRYKIIEKRQSVAFWCNPISGHATLYWYQQILGQGPKLLIQFQNNGVVDDSQLPKDRFSAERLKGVDSTLKIQPAKLEDSAVYLCASSLPGPDTQYFGPGTRLTVL.

This clonotype was seen at least ten times. V and J are TRBV5-1 and TRBJ1-1; 8 bases are shared with TRBD1. CDR3 size: 13 residues. V was pared by 5 bases and J by 1 base, with 1 base of the junction left unmatched. In germline, CDR1 is SGHRS, CDR2 YFSETQ. This CDR3 is CASRDRANTEAFF. DNA of the CDR3: TGCGCCAGCAGGGACAGGGCGAACACTGAAGCTTTCTTT.

The chain has TRBV29-1 and TRBJ2-5, with D tentatively TRBD2 (7 bases). Germline V gene sequence: CDR1 SQVTM, CDR2 ANQGSEA. V was pared by 2 bases and J by 5 bases, with 15 bases between. This CDR3 has 14 residues. The CDR3 is CSVEPSRGGETQYF. The CDR3 DNA follows: TGCAGCGTTGAACCATCGAGGGGGGGGGAGACCCAGTACTTC.

This clonotype was observed many times. The rearrangement joins TRBV5-6 to TRBJ2-1, with 10 bases identical to TRBD1. The CDR3 loop spans 16 amino acids. V trimming: 0 bases; J trimming: 7 bases; junction bases outside the gene matches: 7. The germline V gene encodes CDR1 SGHDT and CDR2 YYEEEE. The CDR3 region is CASSLDVGTGVNEQFF. The CDR3 coding sequence is TGTGCCAGCAGCTTGGATGTCGGGACAGGGGTTAATGAGCAGTTCTTC.

This clonotype was observed many times. The gene calls are TRBV5-1 and TRBJ2-3, with D perhaps assigned TRBD1 or TRBD2 (5 bases each). CDR3 length equals 14 residues. The V end lost 0 bases, the J end lost 8 bases, and 13 bases lay between the germline ends. The germline V gene has CDR1 SGHRS and CDR2 YFSETQ. CDR3 nucleotides: TGCGCCAGCAGCTTGGCTGAGGGGTCGGGTACGCAGTATTTT. This codes for CASSLAEGSGTQYF.

This clonotype showed up many times. This chain links TRBV28 with TRBJ2-7; 11 bases map to TRBD2. Trimming took 4 bases from V and 3 from J; bases not matched to a gene: 11. From germline, CDR1 is MDHEN and CDR2 SYDVKM. This CDR3 contains 17 residues. The CDR3 DNA sequence: TGTGCCAGCAGTTCCGCCGCGGGACTAGCGGCACACTACGAGCAGTACTTC. It is translated as CASSSAAGLAAHYEQYF.

This clonotype was seen at least ten times. This sequence joins TRBV5-8 and TRBJ2-7; 7 nucleotides agree with TRBD2. The junction had 8 bases not matched to a gene; V was cut back by 5 bases and J by 6 bases. The germline gives CDR1 SGHTS, CDR2 YDEGEE. CDR3 length: 13 residues. CDR3 protein: CASRLSGTGEQYF. The CDR3 bases are TGTGCCAGCAGGTTGAGCGGGACGGGCGAGCAGTACTTC.

The rearrangement joins TRBV18 to TRBJ1-1, with 7 nucleotides matching TRBD1. Per the germline V gene, CDR1 is KGHSH and CDR2 is LQKENI. The CDR3 has 14 amino acids. V dropped 7 bases and J dropped 3; count of bases not matched to a gene: 8. CDR3 DNA sequence: TGTGCCAGCTACCAGACAGGGAAGGACACTGAAGCTTTCTTT. Its translation is CASYQTGKDTEAFF.

As for this clonotype: The junction shows a germline mismatch at one end, possibly a read error. The genes are TRBV5-1 and TRBJ1-6; no definite D call. The V gene's germline CDR1 is SGHRS and CDR2 YFSETQ. This CDR3 comprises 14 residues. This chain's CDR3 is CANSLGPGGSPLHF. CDR3 bases: TGCGCCAACAGCTTGGGCCCGGGAGGCTCACCCCTCCACTTT.

This clonotype has at least ten counts. This chain links TRBV3-1 with TRBJ1-1, with D unclear. CDR1 is LGHDT and CDR2 is YNNKEL in the germline V gene (reference sequence). This CDR3 has 14 residues. Trimming stripped 2 bases from V and 6 bases from J, with 13 bases between. The CDR3, as DNA: TGTGCCAGCAGCCAAAGGACCCGAGATCCTGAAGCTTTCTTT. This sequence encodes CASSQRTRDPEAFF. Using reference TRBV3-1 and TRBJ1-1 for the parts outside the CDR3, the full variable domain is DTAVSQTPKYLVTQMGNDKSIKCEQNLGHDTMYWYKQDSKKFLKIMFSYNNKELIINETVPNRFSPKSPDKAHLNLHINSLELGDSAVYFCASSQRTRDPEAFFGQGTRLTVV.

The gene calls are TRBV7-7 and TRBJ2-5; D possibly matches TRBD1 or TRBD2 (6 bases each). CDR1 is SSHAT and CDR2 is FNYEAQ in the germline V gene (reference sequence). V gave up 3 bases and J gave up 7 bases, with 9 bases separating them. The CDR3 length is 12 residues. CDR3 region: CASSFEGGTQYF. In nucleotides, the CDR3 is TGTGCCAGCAGCTTTGAGGGGGGGACCCAGTACTTC.

In this sample, this clonotype turned up many times. The chain links TRBV9 to TRBJ2-2, with 9 bases lining up with TRBD1. The CDR3 contains 15 residues. V shed 3 bases and J 4 bases; nucleotides not matched to a gene: 4. Germline V lookup: CDR1 SGDLS, CDR2 YYNGEE. The CDR3 here is CASSAGQGGTGELFF. CDR3 nucleotide sequence: TGTGCCAGCAGCGCGGGACAGGGCGGCACCGGGGAGCTGTTTTTT.

This clonotype was observed a single time. The chain uses TRBV20-1 and TRBJ2-3; tentatively, D is TRBD2 (6 bases). V lost 3 bases and J lost 2, with 12 bases in between. The CDR3 has 14 residues. Germline CDR1 DFQATT, CDR2 SNEGSKA (reference sequence). The CDR3 is CSASRAGFTDTQYF. CDR3 DNA sequence: TGCAGTGCTAGTAGGGCGGGGTTCACAGATACGCAGTATTTT.

The chain couples TRBV10-3 to TRBJ2-6, with D possibly TRBD2 on 7 matching bases. V lost 2 bases to trimming and J lost 6 bases, with 14 bases between them. The CDR3 is made up of 16 amino acids. CDR1 is ENHRY, CDR2 SYGVKD, per germline. The CDR3 DNA reads TGTGCCATCAGTGAGGGGCGAGGGGGGGAGGCCAACGTCCTGACTTTC. Translation: CAISEGRGGEANVLTF.

Concerning this clonotype: A clone one base away is much larger, so this may be a read error. The chain joins TRBV5-1 to TRBJ2-3; D uncertain. The CDR3 totals 15 residues. Trimming left V 0 bases short and J 1 base short, with 9 bases between. From germline, CDR1 is SGHRS and CDR2 YFSETQ. The CDR3 loop is CASSLELGRTDTQYF. CDR3 DNA sequence: TGCGCCAGCAGCTTGGAGCTGGGCCGCACAGATACGCAGTATTTT.

This clonotype came up many times. The chain is built from TRBV5-1 and TRBJ1-5; D uncertain. V was cut by 1 base and J by 2 bases, with 10 bases left in between. Germline CDR1 SGHRS, CDR2 YFSETQ. The CDR3 consists of 15 residues. Here the CDR3 reads CASSLSGNGNQPQHF. The CDR3 DNA reads as TGCGCCAGCAGCTTGTCAGGCAACGGCAATCAGCCCCAGCATTTT. Complete variable domain (other parts from reference TRBV5-1 and TRBJ1-5): KAGVTQTPRYLIKTRGQQVTLSCSPISGHRSVSWYQQTPGQGLQFLFEYFSETQRNKGNFPGRFSGRQFSNSRSEMNVSTLELGDSALYLCASSLSGNGNQPQHFGDGTRLSIL.

This clonotype was counted ten times or more. V is TRBV5-4 and J is TRBJ1-1; 9 nucleotides agree with TRBD1. The V gene's germline CDR1 is SGHNT and CDR2 YYREEE (reference sequence). J was trimmed by 5 bases and V by 0 bases; bases with no gene match: 2. CDR3 length: 14 residues. This CDR3 is CASSLGQGGTEAFF. CDR3 sequence (DNA): TGTGCCAGCAGCTTGGGACAGGGGGGGACTGAAGCTTTCTTT. The full variable domain, with the rest looked up from reference TRBV5-4 and TRBJ1-1, is ETGVTQSPTHLIKTRGQQVTLRCSSQSGHNTVSWYQQALGQGPQFIFQYYREEENGRGNFPPRFSGLQFPNYSSELNVNALELDDSALYLCASSLGQGGTEAFFGQGTRLTVV.

CDR3 sequence: CASRTPRGTSSYNEQFF. CDR3 DNA: TGTGCCAGCAGAACCCCGAGGGGAACTAGCTCCTACAATGAGCAGTTCTTC. V usage is TRBV6-2 or TRBV6-3 and J usage is TRBJ2-1, with D perhaps given as TRBD1 or TRBD2 (5 bases each). The V gene's germline CDR1 is MNHEY and CDR2 SVGEGT. This CDR3 is 17 amino acids long. With 6 bases removed from V and 0 bases from J, the gap between germline ends came to 18 bases.

This clonotype came up many times. CDR3 nucleotides: TGTGCCAGCAGTTTACCCCCTTACGAGCAGTACTTC. This encodes CASSLPPYEQYF. The chain uses TRBV28 and TRBJ2-7; D is ambiguous. Between the trimmed V and J ends, which lost 2 bases and 4 bases, there was a span of 6 bases. Germline assignment: CDR1 MDHEN and CDR2 SYDVKM. The CDR3 loop spans 12 amino acids.

This clonotype came up many times. This chain joins TRBV20-1 and TRBJ1-3; TRBD1 matches 8 bases. The V segment lost 4 bases and the J segment 3 bases; nucleotides outside the gene matches: 2. The V gene's germline CDR1 is DFQATT and CDR2 SNEGSKA (reference sequence). The CDR3 extends over 13 amino acids. CDR3 amino acids: CSAITGGGNTIYF. The CDR3 DNA is TGCAGTGCTATTACAGGGGGTGGAAACACCATATATTTT.

As concerns this clonotype: A junction end diverges from the germline sequence, so it may reflect a read error. The genes are TRBV13 and TRBJ2-3; D possibly corresponds to TRBD1 (6 bases). The CDR3 is made up of 16 amino acids. The germline CDR1 and CDR2 sequences are PRHDT and FYEKMQ (reference sequence). CDR3: CASSTRTEAFTDTQYF. For the CDR3, the DNA is TGTGCCAGCAGCACAAGGACAGAAGCCTTCACAGATACACAGTATTTT.

This clonotype has at least ten counts. The chain employs TRBV7-2 and TRBJ2-2, with TRBD2 matching over 11 bases. Germline trimming cut 6 bases from V and 6 bases from J; bases unmatched to any gene: 6. The germline gives CDR1 SGHTA, CDR2 FQGNSA. This CDR3 spans 15 amino acids. The chain's CDR3 is CASRLLAGAPGELFF. The CDR3 DNA follows: TGTGCCAGCAGATTACTAGCGGGAGCCCCCGGGGAGCTGTTTTTT.

There are many counts of this clonotype. This sequence joins TRBV20-1 and TRBJ2-1; either TRBD1 or TRBD2 may supply D (5 bases each). V lost 5 bases, J lost 5 bases, and 16 bases lay in between. The CDR3 is 14 residues long. The germline gives CDR1 DFQATT, CDR2 SNEGSKA (reference sequence). This CDR3 reads CSAPDPRGDNEQFF. In DNA, the CDR3 is TGCAGTGCTCCGGACCCCCGGGGCGACAATGAGCAGTTCTTC.

This clonotype has ten or more counts. This chain uses TRBV20-1 with TRBJ2-7; D might be TRBD2 (6 bases). V lost 0 bases, J lost 3 bases, and 15 bases lay in between. The CDR3 consists of 15 residues. The germline CDR1 and CDR2 sequences are DFQATT and SNEGSKA (reference sequence). CDR3 in DNA: TGCAGTGCTAGAGAAGGGACTCAACAAGACTACGAGCAGTACTTC. Amino acids: CSAREGTQQDYEQYF.

This clonotype was detected many times. The CDR3 loop reads CASSLGARSTEAFF. The CDR3 nucleotides read TGCGCCAGCAGCTTGGGGGCAAGGAGCACTGAAGCTTTCTTT. This rearrangement joins TRBV5-1 to TRBJ1-1; unclear D gene. This CDR3 has 14 amino acids. Germline V gene sequence: CDR1 SGHRS, CDR2 YFSETQ. Deletions cut 0 bases from V and 4 bases from J, with 10 bases between.